One sample yielded the 29 T cell receptor beta chains listed below, sequenced in a study of vaccination and CD4 T cells after COVID-19. As to treatment: roughly nine-day PBMC culture with coronavirus spike peptide pools or control peptides (ViraFEST assay). From the unexposed donor, CD4+ T cells were collected ahead of the COVID-19 pandemic (2011-2018). Their antigen targets remain unknown. The Oncomine TCR Beta short-read assay was what sequenced the DNA obtained from cultured CD4+ T cells. Each CDR3 protein is one row after TCRdb ran MiXCR on the PCR reads. The table has around 6,400 distinct CDR3 sequences, about 44% seen once. Sequencing input: CD4+ T cells from blood, cultured in vitro. The receptors come from a human donor in good health.

This sequence joins TRBV7-2 and TRBJ2-5; D is undetermined. The CDR3 is 13 residues long. Looked up from germline, CDR1 is SGHTA and CDR2 is FQGNSA. Trimming took off 1 base at V and 6 bases at J, with 9 bases between the two ends. In nucleotides, the CDR3 is TGTGCCAGCAGCTTAGGACTGGGGAAGACCCAGTACTTC. Amino acid sequence: CASSLGLGKTQYF.

This clonotype has only a few counts. The rearrangement links TRBV6-5 to TRBJ2-7; unclear D gene. This CDR3 is built from 18 residues. Looked up from germline, CDR1 is MNHEY and CDR2 is SVGAGI. V lost 0 bases and J 1 base, leaving 19 bases between the germline ends. The CDR3 DNA reads TGTGCCAGCAGTTACTCGGTCCCAGGTCAGGTAGGATCCTACGAGCAGTACTTC. This encodes CASSYSVPGQVGSYEQYF.

This chain uses TRBV20-1 with TRBJ1-1, with D maybe TRBD1 (6 bases). The CDR3 length is 15 residues. V lost 5 bases to trimming and J lost 1 base, with 17 bases between them. Germline V gene data show CDR1 as DFQATT and CDR2 as SNEGSKA (reference sequence). The CDR3 loop reads CSALDRSIGNTEAFF. The CDR3 DNA follows: TGCAGTGCTCTTGACAGGAGCATAGGGAACACTGAAGCTTTCTTT.

V gene TRBV5-4 combines with J gene TRBJ1-2, with D uncertain. Trimming removed 4 bases from V and 4 bases from J, with 17 bases in between. CDR1 SGHNT and CDR2 YYREEE come from the germline V gene (reference sequence). This CDR3 has 15 residues. CDR3 region: CASSHPIEGPYGYTF. In nucleotides, the CDR3 is TGTGCCAGCAGCCATCCAATTGAGGGTCCCTATGGCTACACCTTC.

The chain has TRBV19 and TRBJ2-4; 11 nucleotides line up with TRBD1. Germline V lookup: CDR1 LNHDA, CDR2 SQIVND (reference sequence). Trimming removed 3 bases from V and 6 bases from J; junction bases left unmatched: 4. The CDR3 sequence is 15 residues long. CDR3 DNA sequence: TGTGCCAGTAGTATCCCGGGACAGGGGGGAAACATTCAGTACTTC. Translating it yields CASSIPGQGGNIQYF.

Only a few counts were recorded for this clonotype. The chain is built from TRBV20-1 and TRBJ1-2; D unresolved. The germline V gene encodes CDR1 DFQATT and CDR2 SNEGSKA (reference sequence). V was trimmed by 4 bases and J by 5 bases, leaving 17 bases between them. The CDR3 length is 14 residues. The CDR3 sequence: CSATGIGGLYGYTF. In DNA form, the CDR3 reads TGCAGTGCTACAGGTATTGGCGGACTATATGGCTACACCTTC.

This clonotype was observed a few times. The J gene is TRBJ1-6, the V gene TRBV21-1; TRBD1 is the table's D call, not checked against the DNA. TRBV21-1 is marked as a pseudogene. The CDR3 loop spans 14 amino acids. In nucleotides, the CDR3 is TGTGCCAGCAGCAAAAACAGGGGTCCCTCACCCCTCCACTTT. It encodes CASSKNRGPSPLHF.

This clonotype was found a few times. The V and J genes are TRBV6-1 and TRBJ1-1; D call uncertain. V lost 5 bases and J lost 5, with 15 bases in between. This CDR3 spans 14 amino acids. Germline V CDR1 and CDR2: MNHNS, SASEGT. CDR3 nucleotide sequence: TGTGCCAGCAGTCAGGAAGGCATCCCGACTGAAGCTTTCTTT. Residues: CASSQEGIPTEAFF.

V gene TRBV7-9 combines with J gene TRBJ1-6; 7 bases map to TRBD1. Trimming at V came to 5 bases and at J to 8 bases, leaving 12 bases not matched to a gene. The CDR3 sequence is 16 residues long. In germline, CDR1 is SEHNR, CDR2 FQNEAQ (reference sequence). CDR3 in DNA: TGTGCCAGCAGCCGAGCCGGGACAGAAGGGTATTCACCCCTCCACTTT. Amino acid sequence: CASSRAGTEGYSPLHF. The full variable domain, rest sourced from reference TRBV7-9 and TRBJ1-6, is DTGVSQNPRHKITKRGQNVTFRCDPISEHNRLYWYRQTLGQGPEFLTYFQNEAQLEKSRLLSDRFSAERPKGSFSTLEIQRTEQGDSAMYLCASSRAGTEGYSPLHFGNGTRLTVT.

This clonotype has only a few counts. V usage is TRBV19 and J usage is TRBJ1-2; D is perhaps TRBD1 (6 bases). The CDR3 loop spans 14 amino acids. V dropped 9 bases and J dropped 6 bases, with 20 bases sitting between them. The V gene's germline CDR1 is LNHDA and CDR2 SQIVND (reference sequence). CDR3 in DNA: TGTGCCAGCCTAAGAGGGGGAGGGGGTGATGGCTACACCTTC. It is translated as CASLRGGGGDGYTF.

The V and J genes are TRBV6-1 and TRBJ2-5; tentatively, D is TRBD2 (6 bases). V dropped 2 bases and J dropped 7 bases, with 8 bases sitting between them. There are 12 residues in the CDR3. The germline V gene encodes CDR1 MNHNS and CDR2 SASEGT. CDR3 protein: CASSERGGTQYF. CDR3 DNA: TGTGCCAGCAGTGAAAGGGGAGGGACCCAGTACTTC.

The chain combines TRBV19 with TRBJ2-1; 11 positions agree with TRBD2. The germline gives CDR1 LNHDA, CDR2 SQIVND (reference sequence). The CDR3 extends over 16 amino acids. After removal of 6 bases from V and 9 bases from J, the junction contained 13 bases not matched to a gene. CDR3: CASRSPVLAGGIEQFF. Written as DNA, the CDR3 is TGTGCCAGTAGATCCCCTGTCCTAGCGGGAGGCATTGAGCAGTTCTTC.

This clonotype was seen more than once but under ten times. The chain has TRBV7-9 and TRBJ1-1; 7 bases agree with TRBD1. After removal of 5 bases from V and 7 bases from J, the junction contained 13 bases not matched to a gene. The CDR3 sequence is 15 residues long. Germline V CDR1 and CDR2: SEHNR, FQNEAQ (reference sequence). The CDR3 reads CASSQVGGGEIEAFF. In DNA form, the CDR3 reads TGTGCCAGCAGCCAAGTGGGAGGGGGCGAAATTGAAGCTTTCTTT.

The chain joins TRBV7-9 to TRBJ2-1; 9 positions match TRBD2. Germline V CDR1 and CDR2: SEHNR, FQNEAQ (reference sequence). This CDR3 is built from 15 residues. V trimming: 7 bases; J trimming: 5 bases; junction bases outside the gene matches: 9. CDR3 in amino acids: CASTTRLADNNEQFF. CDR3 in DNA: TGTGCCAGCACCACAAGACTAGCGGACAACAATGAGCAGTTCTTC. Together with reference TRBV7-9 and TRBJ2-1, the CDR3 gives the full variable domain: DTGVSQNPRHKITKRGQNVTFRCDPISEHNRLYWYRQTLGQGPEFLTYFQNEAQLEKSRLLSDRFSAERPKGSFSTLEIQRTEQGDSAMYLCASTTRLADNNEQFFGPGTRLTVL.

This chain uses TRBV7-9 with TRBJ2-2; D is unresolved. CDR1 and CDR2 (germline): SEHNR, FQNEAQ (reference sequence). The CDR3 covers 15 residues. Trimming left V 3 bases short and J 7 bases short, with 15 bases between. For the CDR3, the DNA is TGTGCCAGCAGCTTCCTAGTTAGGCCGGACGGGGAGCTGTTTTTT. Amino acids: CASSFLVRPDGELFF.

This chain joins TRBV5-1 and TRBJ2-1; TRBD2 matches at 11 bases. CDR1 and CDR2 (germline): SGHRS, YFSETQ. The CDR3 is made up of 15 amino acids. The J segment lost 4 bases and the V segment lost 4 bases, leaving 4 bases of the junction unmatched. In DNA, the CDR3 is TGCGCCAGCAGCAAAGTAGCGGGAGGGTACAATGAGCAGTTCTTC. It codes for CASSKVAGGYNEQFF.

The chain employs TRBV7-9 and TRBJ2-3, with TRBD2 as a possible D gene (5 bases). In germline, CDR1 is SEHNR, CDR2 FQNEAQ (reference sequence). Trimming shortened V by 1 base and J by 2 bases, and 10 bases separated the two germline ends. The CDR3 has 15 amino acids. The CDR3 bases are TGTGCCAGCAGCTTAGTTAAGGGAGCCACAGATACGCAGTATTTT. Amino acid sequence: CASSLVKGATDTQYF.

The rearrangement links TRBV30 to TRBJ1-1, with no clear D. V lost 0 bases and J 4 bases, leaving 6 bases between the germline ends. The germline V gene has CDR1 GTSNPN and CDR2 SVGIG (reference sequence). The CDR3 is 12 amino acids. DNA of the CDR3: TGTGCCTGGAGTGTCCGGACCACTGAAGCTTTCTTT. Translated: CAWSVRTTEAFF.

This clonotype appeared a few times. V and J are TRBV2 and TRBJ2-7; the match to TRBD2 covers 14 bases. CDR1 and CDR2 from the germline V gene are SNHLY and FYNNEI. The trim removed 4 bases at V and 4 bases at J, leaving 12 bases unmatched. CDR3 size: 18 residues. CDR3 nucleotides: TGTGCCAGCAGTGTCTTCCAGCTGGGACTAGCGGGAGCGTACGAGCAGTACTTC. Translated: CASSVFQLGLAGAYEQYF. Full variable domain (remainder filled in from reference TRBV2 and TRBJ2-7): EPEVTQTPSHQVTQMGQEVILRCVPISNHLYFYWYRQILGQKVEFLVSFYNNEISEKSEIFDDQFSVERPDGSNFTLKIRSTKLEDSAMYFCASSVFQLGLAGAYEQYFGPGTRLTVT.

The chain is built from TRBV7-6 and TRBJ2-5, with D perhaps matching TRBD2 (6 bases). V was clipped by 4 bases and J by 5 bases, with 11 bases between them. The CDR3 covers 13 residues. Per the germline V gene, CDR1 is SGHVS and CDR2 is FNYEAQ. The CDR3 sequence: CASSSLRGETQYF. The CDR3, as DNA: TGTGCCAGCAGCTCCCTTCGGGGGGAGACCCAGTACTTC.

There are a few counts of this clonotype. V usage is TRBV7-2 and J usage is TRBJ2-3; D gene uncertain. Trimming took 5 bases from V and 3 from J, leaving 3 bases between them. The V gene's germline CDR1 is SGHTA and CDR2 FQGNSA. This CDR3 has 11 residues. CDR3 sequence: CASSETDTQYF. DNA of the CDR3: TGTGCCAGCAGCGAGACAGATACGCAGTATTTT. Full variable domain (remainder filled in from reference TRBV7-2 and TRBJ2-3): GAGVSQSPSNKVTEKGKDVELRCDPISGHTALYWYRQSLGQGLEFLIYFQGNSAPDKSGLPSDRFSAERTGGSVSTLTIQRTQQEDSAVYLCASSETDTQYFGPGTRLTVL.

The genes are TRBV7-2 and TRBJ2-1; D gene uncertain. CDR1 is SGHTA, CDR2 FQGNSA, per germline. V gave up 1 base and J gave up 1 base, with 8 bases separating them. CDR3 length: 15 amino acids. CDR3 residues: CASSLGLGSYNEQFF. The CDR3 bases are TGTGCCAGCAGCTTAGGACTGGGATCCTACAATGAGCAGTTCTTC.

This sequence joins TRBV20-1 and TRBJ2-5, with TRBD2 matching over 13 bases. Germline lookup yields CDR1 DFQATT and CDR2 SNEGSKA (reference sequence). The CDR3 runs 14 residues. V dropped 6 bases and J dropped 5; count of bases not matched to a gene: 6. The CDR3 protein is CSAKLAGGRETQYF. CDR3 nucleotide sequence: TGCAGTGCCAAACTAGCGGGGGGGCGGGAGACCCAGTACTTC.

The chain employs TRBV6-1 and TRBJ1-1, with D uncertain. The CDR3 is 11 amino acids. Per germline, CDR1 MNHNS and CDR2 SASEGT. V gave up 6 bases and J gave up 2 bases, with 4 bases separating them. Here the CDR3 reads CASRVNTEAFF. The CDR3 nucleotides read TGTGCCAGCAGGGTAAACACTGAAGCTTTCTTT.

The rearrangement joins TRBV6-1 to TRBJ1-1; D is ambiguous. Germline V gene sequence: CDR1 MNHNS, CDR2 SASEGT. Trimming shortened V by 8 bases and J by 1 base, and 20 bases separated the two germline ends. The CDR3 extends over 16 amino acids. This CDR3 reads CASCPGGLIKNTEAFF. CDR3 nucleotides: TGTGCCAGCTGCCCCGGAGGACTGATAAAGAACACTGAAGCTTTCTTT.

V gene TRBV28 combines with J gene TRBJ2-6, with D unclear. Germline CDR1 MDHEN, CDR2 SYDVKM. Trimming removed 5 bases from V and 2 bases from J, with 10 bases in between. The CDR3 is 15 residues long. CDR3 sequence (DNA): TGTGCCAGCAGTCCCGGCGGCCCTGGGGCCAACGTCCTGACTTTC. Translation gives CASSPGGPGANVLTF.

This clonotype was counted between two and nine times. The rearrangement joins TRBV20-1 to TRBJ2-3; 14 nucleotides match TRBD2. V lost 0 bases to trimming and J lost 1 base; unmatched junction nucleotides: 6. The germline gives CDR1 DFQATT, CDR2 SNEGSKA (reference sequence). The CDR3 covers 18 residues. CDR3 sequence: CSARDWGLAGVGTDTQYF. CDR3 nucleotide sequence: TGCAGTGCTAGAGATTGGGGACTAGCGGGAGTGGGCACAGATACGCAGTATTTT.

This clonotype has a single count. The chain couples TRBV4-2 to TRBJ1-1, with D possibly matching TRBD1 (5 bases). Germline V gives CDR1 LGHNA, CDR2 YNFKEQ. The CDR3 totals 16 residues. Trimming took 0 bases from V and 1 from J, leaving 12 bases between them. This CDR3 reads CASSQEGGRENTEAFF. The CDR3 DNA reads as TGTGCCAGCAGCCAAGAAGGAGGCAGGGAGAACACTGAAGCTTTCTTT.

J is TRBJ1-6 and V is TRBV12-3 or TRBV12-4; 7 bases fit TRBD1. V was pared by 6 bases and J by 6 bases, with 5 bases of the junction left unmatched. The CDR3 is made up of 14 amino acids. Here the CDR3 reads CASRLTGSNSPLHF. CDR3 DNA: TGTGCCAGCAGATTGACAGGGAGTAATTCACCCCTCCACTTT.